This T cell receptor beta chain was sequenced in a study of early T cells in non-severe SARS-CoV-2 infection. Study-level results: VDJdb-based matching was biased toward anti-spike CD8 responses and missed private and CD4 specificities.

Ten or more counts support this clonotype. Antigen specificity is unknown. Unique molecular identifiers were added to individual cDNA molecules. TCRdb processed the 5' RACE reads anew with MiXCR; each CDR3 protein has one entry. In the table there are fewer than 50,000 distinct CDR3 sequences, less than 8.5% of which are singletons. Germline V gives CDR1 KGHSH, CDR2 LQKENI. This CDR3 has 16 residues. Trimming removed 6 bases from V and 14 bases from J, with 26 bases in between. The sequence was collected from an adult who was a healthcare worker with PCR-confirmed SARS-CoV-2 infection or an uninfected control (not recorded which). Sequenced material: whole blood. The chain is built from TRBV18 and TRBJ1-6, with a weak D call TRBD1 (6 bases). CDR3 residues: CASSPLQGTDRGTLHF. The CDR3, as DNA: TGTGCCAGCTCGCCCCTACAGGGTACGGATCGGGGGACCCTCCACTTT. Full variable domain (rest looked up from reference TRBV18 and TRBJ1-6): NAGVMQNPRHLVRRRGQEARLRCSPMKGHSHVYWYRQLPEEGLKFMVYLQKENIIDESGMPKERFSAEFPKEGPSILRIQQVVRGDSAAYFCASSPLQGTDRGTLHFGNGTRLTVT.